The TCR beta chain under discussion was sequenced for a study of blood T cell repertoires in COVID-19. Study overall: Samples taken during acute and convalescent COVID-19 were collected in the United States, Italy and Spain.

The study drew participants aged about 18 to 89 years from under 30 US areas. Cohorts were based on clinical histories the participants reported. Germline V gene data show CDR1 as MGHRA and CDR2 as YSYEKL. Trimming took 4 bases from V and 7 from J, leaving 17 bases between them. CDR3 length: 14 amino acids. Original methodology: Amplifying reference gene primers gave estimates of nucleated cell counts. Repertoires were generated with immunoSEQ multiplex PCR, while TCRdb's copy carries only in-frame clones and drops some. The V and J calls and clone size were taken over from that table, and D and trimming were inferred from the DNA. This repertoire shows a few hundred thousand clones, nearly 90% found once; its top ten account for approximately 6%.

The source material was PBMCs or T cells enriched from blood (not recorded which). The origin of this receptor is a woman aged 25 to 39 who had recovered from COVID-19. The chain is built from TRBV4-1 and TRBJ2-7, with a tentative D call TRBD2 (5 bases). DNA of the CDR3: TGCGCCAGCAGCCCTCGGATTCAAGTAGCGGAGCAGTACTTC. It translates to CASSPRIQVAEQYF.